This TCR beta chain was sequenced during a study of CD8 T cells in ankylosing spondylitis. Study-wide results and caveats: Disease-linked clones displayed a CD8+ phenotype and appeared relatively rarely in peripheral blood. Seemingly distinctive of ankylosing spondylitis blood was a TCR beta motif formed by eight highly homologous variants. In ankylosing spondylitis patients, matched synovial fluid reportedly showed significant enrichment of disease-linked clones.

There are 11 residues in the CDR3. This clonotype was seen ten or more times. Its antigen is still unknown. At one end, the junction sequence differs from germline, possibly due to a read error. MiXCR was run by TCRdb on the 5' RACE reads, yielding one entry per CDR3 protein. The table shows roughly 160,000 distinct CDR3 sequences, with around a tenth occurring only once. The sequenced sample was blood, either unsorted or a sorted T cell fraction (not recorded which). The TCR originated in a female donor with ankylosing spondylitis or in good health (not recorded which). V usage is TRBV12-3 or TRBV12-4 and J usage is TRBJ1-1; a possible D gene is TRBD1 (5 bases). CDR3 sequence (DNA): TGCGCCAGCAGCTTGGGGGGTGAAGCTTTCTTT. Protein: CASSLGGEAFF.